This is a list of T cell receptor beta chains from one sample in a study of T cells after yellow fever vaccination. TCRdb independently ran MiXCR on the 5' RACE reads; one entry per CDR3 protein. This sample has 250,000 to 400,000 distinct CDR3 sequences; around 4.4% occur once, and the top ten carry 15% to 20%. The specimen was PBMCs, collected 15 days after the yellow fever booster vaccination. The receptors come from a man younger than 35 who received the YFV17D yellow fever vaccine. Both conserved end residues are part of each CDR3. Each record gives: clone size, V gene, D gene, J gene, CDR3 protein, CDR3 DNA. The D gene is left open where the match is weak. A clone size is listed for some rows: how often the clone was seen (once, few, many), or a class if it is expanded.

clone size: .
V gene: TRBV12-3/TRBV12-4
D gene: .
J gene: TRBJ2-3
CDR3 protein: CASSLWIDRSTDTQYF
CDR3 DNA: TGTGCCAGCAGTTTATGGATCGACAGATCCACAGATACGCAGTATTTT

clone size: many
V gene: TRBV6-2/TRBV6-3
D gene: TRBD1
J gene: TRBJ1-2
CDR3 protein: CASRPTGGDYGYTF
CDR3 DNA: TGTGCCAGCAGACCTACAGGGGGCGACTATGGCTACACCTTC

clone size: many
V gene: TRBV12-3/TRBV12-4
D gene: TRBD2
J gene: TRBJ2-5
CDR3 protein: CASSLAGDETQYF
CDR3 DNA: TGTGCCAGCAGCCTAGCGGGGGATGAGACCCAGTACTTC

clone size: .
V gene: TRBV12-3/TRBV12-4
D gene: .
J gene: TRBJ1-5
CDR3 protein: CASSLVGGIPGSNQPQHF
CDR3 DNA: TGTGCCAGCAGTTTGGTAGGGGGTATTCCCGGGTCCAATCAGCCCCAGCATTTT

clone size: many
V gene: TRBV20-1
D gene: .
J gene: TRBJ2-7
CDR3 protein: CSAREKDEQYF
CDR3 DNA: TGCAGTGCCAGGGAAAAGGACGAGCAGTACTTC

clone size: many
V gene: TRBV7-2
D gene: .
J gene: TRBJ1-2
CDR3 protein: CASSPQVGSFNYGYTF
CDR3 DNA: TGTGCCAGCAGCCCCCAGGTTGGCTCCTTTAACTATGGCTACACCTTC

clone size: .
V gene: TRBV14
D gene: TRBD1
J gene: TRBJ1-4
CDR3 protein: CASSPRQGDDEKLFF
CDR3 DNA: TGTGCCAGCAGCCCCCGACAGGGCGATGATGAAAAACTGTTTTTT

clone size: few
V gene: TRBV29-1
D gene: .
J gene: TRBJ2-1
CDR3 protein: CSVGPGNEQFF
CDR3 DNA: TGCAGCGTTGGACCCGGTAATGAGCAGTTCTTC

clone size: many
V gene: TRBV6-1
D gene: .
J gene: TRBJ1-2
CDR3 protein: CASSDRVNGYTF
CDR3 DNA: TGTGCCAGCAGTGACAGGGTCAATGGCTACACCTTC

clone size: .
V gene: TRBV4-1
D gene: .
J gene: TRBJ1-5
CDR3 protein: CASSQRSGRSNQPQHF
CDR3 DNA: TGCGCCAGCAGCCAAAGATCAGGGCGCAGCAATCAGCCCCAGCATTTT

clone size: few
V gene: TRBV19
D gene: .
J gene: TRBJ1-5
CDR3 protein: CASNPRGGQPQHF
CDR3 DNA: TGTGCCAGTAATCCCCGCGGCGGGCAGCCCCAGCATTTT

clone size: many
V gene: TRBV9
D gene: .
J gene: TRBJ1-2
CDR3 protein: CASSLKMADYGYTF
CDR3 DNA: TGTGCCAGCAGCTTAAAGATGGCTGACTATGGCTACACCTTC

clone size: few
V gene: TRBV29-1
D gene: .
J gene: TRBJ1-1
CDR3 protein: CSVLGTEAFF
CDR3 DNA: TGCAGCGTTCTCGGCACTGAAGCTTTCTTT

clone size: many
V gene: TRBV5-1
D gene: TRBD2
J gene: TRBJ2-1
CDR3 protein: CASSSLTSDNEQFF
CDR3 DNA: TGCGCCAGCAGCTCCCTCACTAGCGACAATGAGCAGTTCTTC

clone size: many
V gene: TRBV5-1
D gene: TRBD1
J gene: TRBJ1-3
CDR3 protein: CASSPGQEGNTIYF
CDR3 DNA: TGCGCCAGCAGCCCCGGACAGGAGGGAAACACCATATATTTT

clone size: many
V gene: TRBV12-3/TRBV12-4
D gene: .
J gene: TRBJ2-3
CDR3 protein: CASSLAVYTDTQYF
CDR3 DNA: TGTGCCAGCAGTTTAGCGGTATACACAGATACGCAGTATTTT

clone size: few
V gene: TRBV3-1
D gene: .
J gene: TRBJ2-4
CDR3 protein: CASSPGLEAKNIQYF
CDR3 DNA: TGTGCCAGCAGCCCTGGGTTGGAAGCCAAAAACATTCAGTACTTC

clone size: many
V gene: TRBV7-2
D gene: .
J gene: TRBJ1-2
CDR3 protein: CASSFDRFYGYTF
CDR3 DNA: TGTGCCAGCAGCTTTGACAGATTCTATGGCTACACCTTC

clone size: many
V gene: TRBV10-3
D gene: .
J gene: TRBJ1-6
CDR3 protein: CAISESEGWAPLHF
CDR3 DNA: TGTGCCATCAGTGAGTCAGAGGGTTGGGCACCCCTCCACTTT

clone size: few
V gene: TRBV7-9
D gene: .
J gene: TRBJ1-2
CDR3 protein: CASSLQVGPYGYTF
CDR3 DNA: TGTGCCAGCAGCTTACAGGTCGGCCCCTATGGCTACACCTTC

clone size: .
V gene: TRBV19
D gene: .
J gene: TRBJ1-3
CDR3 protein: CASSIGAAGNTIYF
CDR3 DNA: TGTGCCAGTAGTATCGGGGCGGCTGGAAACACCATATATTTT

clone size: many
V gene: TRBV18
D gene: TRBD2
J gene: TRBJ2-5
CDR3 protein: CASSPASGIQETQYF
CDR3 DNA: TGTGCCAGCTCACCTGCTAGCGGGATACAAGAGACCCAGTACTTC

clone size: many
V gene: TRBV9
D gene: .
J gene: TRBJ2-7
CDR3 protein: CASSVEGHEQYF
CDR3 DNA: TGTGCCAGCAGCGTAGAAGGCCACGAGCAGTACTTC

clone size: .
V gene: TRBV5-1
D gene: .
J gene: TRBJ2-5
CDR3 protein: CASSLEGRALETQYF
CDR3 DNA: TGCGCCAGCAGCTTGGAGGGCCGGGCTTTGGAGACCCAGTACTTC

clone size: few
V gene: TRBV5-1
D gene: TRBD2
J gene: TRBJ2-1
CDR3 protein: CASSSGTSGGLGEQFF
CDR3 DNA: TGCGCCAGCAGCTCCGGGACTAGCGGGGGGCTGGGTGAGCAGTTCTTC

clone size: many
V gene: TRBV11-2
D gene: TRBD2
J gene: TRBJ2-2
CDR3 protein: CASSLWEGITGELFF
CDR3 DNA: TGTGCCAGCAGCTTGTGGGAGGGTATCACCGGGGAGCTGTTTTTT

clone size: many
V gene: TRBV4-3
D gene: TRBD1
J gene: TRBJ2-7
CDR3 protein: CASSQDLLGQRLQGAVYEQYF
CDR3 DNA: TGCGCCAGCAGCCAAGATCTCTTGGGACAGAGACTCCAAGGGGCAGTCTACGAGCAGTACTTC

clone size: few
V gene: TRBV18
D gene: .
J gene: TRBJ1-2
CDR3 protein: CASSPANPSNRVNYGYTF
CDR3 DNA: TGTGCCAGCTCGCCCGCAAATCCTTCAAACAGGGTTAACTATGGCTACACCTTC

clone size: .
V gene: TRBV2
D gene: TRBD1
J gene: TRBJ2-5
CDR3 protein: CASSESPTGQETQYF
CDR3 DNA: TGTGCCAGCAGTGAATCTCCGACAGGGCAAGAGACCCAGTACTTC